The rows below give T cell receptor beta chains drawn from one sample of a study of CD8 T cells in Susac syndrome. MiXCR, run by TCRdb on the immunoSEQ multiplex PCR reads, gives a single entry per CDR3 protein. The table has fewer than 350,000 distinct CDR3 sequences, about 92% seen once. The material sequenced was CD4+ T cells from PBMCs. Receptor source: a human donor with multiple sclerosis. The CDR3 runs from the conserved cysteine through the conserved F or W. A D gene is named only where the DNA matches it firmly. Clone size appears in some rows only: once, few, many, or a class for an expanded clone.

v_gene: TRBV11-1
d_gene: NA
j_gene: TRBJ2-7
abundance: few
CDR3aa: CASSLTVSRGAQSEQYF
CDR3nt: TGTGCCAGCAGCTTAACGGTCAGCCGGGGGGCGCAATCCGAGCAGTACTTC

v_gene: TRBV5-1
d_gene: TRBD1
j_gene: TRBJ2-5
abundance: once
CDR3aa: CASSFGRTGTETQYF
CDR3nt: TGCGCCAGCAGCTTCGGAAGGACAGGGACGGAGACCCAGTACTTC

v_gene: TRBV7-2
d_gene: NA
j_gene: TRBJ1-6
abundance: once
CDR3aa: CASSPVREPLHF
CDR3nt: TGTGCCAGCAGCCCTGTCAGGGAGCCCCTCCACTTT

v_gene: TRBV5-1
d_gene: NA
j_gene: TRBJ2-5
abundance: NA
CDR3aa: CASSLFNQGGAETQYF
CDR3nt: TGCGCCAGCAGCTTGTTTAATCAAGGGGGGGCTGAGACCCAGTACTTC

v_gene: TRBV4-1
d_gene: NA
j_gene: TRBJ1-2
abundance: NA
CDR3aa: CASSPVRASYGYTF
CDR3nt: TGCGCCAGCAGCCCAGTCCGGGCCTCCTATGGCTACACCTTC

v_gene: TRBV10-3
d_gene: TRBD2
j_gene: TRBJ2-7
abundance: few
CDR3aa: CAISGTSGYEQYF
CDR3nt: TGTGCCATCAGTGGGACTAGCGGCTACGAGCAGTACTTC

v_gene: TRBV12-3/TRBV12-4
d_gene: NA
j_gene: TRBJ2-5
abundance: NA
CDR3aa: CASSNRARGSETQYF
CDR3nt: TGTGCCAGCAGCAACAGGGCCCGCGGGTCAGAGACCCAGTACTTC

v_gene: TRBV3-1
d_gene: NA
j_gene: TRBJ2-7
abundance: NA
CDR3aa: CASSIFWGEQYF
CDR3nt: TGTGCCAGCAGCATTTTCTGGGGTGAGCAGTACTTC

v_gene: TRBV6-2/TRBV6-3
d_gene: TRBD1
j_gene: TRBJ1-1
abundance: once
CDR3aa: CASSYSTGVNTEAFF
CDR3nt: TGTGCCAGCAGTTACTCGACAGGGGTGAACACTGAAGCTTTCTTT

v_gene: TRBV12-3/TRBV12-4
d_gene: NA
j_gene: TRBJ1-2
abundance: NA
CDR3aa: CASTLGAPQLGYGYTF
CDR3nt: TGTGCCAGCACCCTGGGGGCGCCTCAACTTGGCTATGGCTACACCTTC

v_gene: TRBV20-1
d_gene: NA
j_gene: TRBJ2-4
abundance: NA
CDR3aa: CSAQSYSARGDIQYF
CDR3nt: TGCAGTGCTCAATCCTATAGCGCCAGGGGGGACATTCAGTACTTC

v_gene: TRBV20-1
d_gene: TRBD2
j_gene: TRBJ2-3
abundance: NA
CDR3aa: CSARDTAGGPTDTQYF
CDR3nt: TGCAGTGCTAGAGATACGGCGGGGGGGCCGACAGATACGCAGTATTTT

v_gene: TRBV7-2
d_gene: TRBD1
j_gene: TRBJ2-7
abundance: NA
CDR3aa: CASRPGQGGEQYF
CDR3nt: TGTGCCAGCAGACCCGGACAGGGGGGCGAGCAGTACTTC

v_gene: TRBV3-1
d_gene: NA
j_gene: TRBJ2-5
abundance: NA
CDR3aa: CASTSRLVGETQYF
CDR3nt: TGTGCCAGCACCTCAAGACTAGTGGGAGAGACCCAGTACTTC

v_gene: TRBV3-1
d_gene: TRBD1
j_gene: TRBJ1-2
abundance: once
CDR3aa: CASSQGTTGNGYTF
CDR3nt: TGTGCCAGCAGCCAAGGGACGACAGGGAATGGCTACACCTTC

v_gene: TRBV6-1
d_gene: NA
j_gene: TRBJ1-5
abundance: NA
CDR3aa: CASSEVGTIQHF
CDR3nt: TGTGCCAGCAGTGAAGTGGGGACGATTCAGCATTTT

v_gene: TRBV5-1
d_gene: NA
j_gene: TRBJ1-1
abundance: NA
CDR3aa: CASSLSPSGLSNTEAFF
CDR3nt: TGCGCCAGCAGCTTGTCCCCATCGGGACTGAGTAACACTGAAGCTTTCTTT

v_gene: TRBV7-2
d_gene: NA
j_gene: TRBJ1-1
abundance: NA
CDR3aa: CASSLRRVTEAFF
CDR3nt: TGTGCCAGCAGCTTACGAAGGGTAACTGAAGCTTTCTTT

v_gene: TRBV2
d_gene: NA
j_gene: TRBJ2-4
abundance: NA
CDR3aa: CASSLQGWGRPIQYF
CDR3nt: TGTGCCAGCAGTCTCCAAGGTTGGGGTCGGCCCATTCAGTACTTC

v_gene: TRBV5-4
d_gene: TRBD2
j_gene: TRBJ2-1
abundance: NA
CDR3aa: CASSLGTSGSKVDEQFF
CDR3nt: TGTGCCAGCAGCTTGGGAACTAGCGGGAGTAAAGTTGATGAGCAGTTCTTC

v_gene: TRBV19
d_gene: NA
j_gene: TRBJ2-2
abundance: NA
CDR3aa: CASSIGPGRTGELFF
CDR3nt: TGTGCCAGTAGTATAGGCCCCGGGAGAACCGGGGAGCTGTTTTTT

v_gene: TRBV27
d_gene: NA
j_gene: TRBJ2-3
abundance: NA
CDR3aa: CASSRYSTDTQYF
CDR3nt: TGTGCCAGCAGCCGGTACTCGACAGATACGCAGTATTTT

v_gene: TRBV27
d_gene: TRBD1
j_gene: TRBJ2-6
abundance: NA
CDR3aa: CASSLKTGTGYAGANVLTF
CDR3nt: TGTGCCAGCAGTCTCAAAACCGGGACAGGGTATGCTGGGGCCAACGTCCTGACTTTC

v_gene: TRBV15
d_gene: NA
j_gene: TRBJ2-5
abundance: NA
CDR3aa: CATSRLSGLGTQYF
CDR3nt: TGTGCCACCAGCAGACTCTCAGGGCTCGGGACCCAGTACTTC

v_gene: TRBV4-3
d_gene: NA
j_gene: TRBJ2-3
abundance: NA
CDR3aa: CASSQGLASDTQYF
CDR3nt: TGCGCCAGCAGCCAAGGGCTAGCCTCAGATACGCAGTATTTT

v_gene: TRBV18
d_gene: TRBD1
j_gene: TRBJ1-5
abundance: NA
CDR3aa: CASSPSRQGVDQPQHF
CDR3nt: TGTGCCAGCTCACCGTCCAGACAGGGCGTAGATCAGCCCCAGCATTTT

v_gene: TRBV19
d_gene: NA
j_gene: TRBJ1-5
abundance: NA
CDR3aa: CASSPDGNQPQHF
CDR3nt: TGTGCCAGTAGCCCAGACGGGAATCAGCCCCAGCATTTT

v_gene: TRBV20-1
d_gene: TRBD1
j_gene: TRBJ1-2
abundance: once
CDR3aa: CSAGQGTYGYTF
CDR3nt: TGCAGTGCCGGACAGGGGACCTATGGCTACACCTTC

v_gene: TRBV30
d_gene: TRBD2
j_gene: TRBJ2-2
abundance: NA
CDR3aa: CARKAAGGTGELFF
CDR3nt: TGTGCCCGGAAGGCGGCGGGAGGCACCGGGGAGCTGTTTTTT

v_gene: TRBV7-2
d_gene: NA
j_gene: TRBJ2-5
abundance: NA
CDR3aa: CASSPTSETQYF
CDR3nt: TGTGCCAGCAGCCCGACTTCGGAGACCCAGTACTTC

v_gene: TRBV20-1
d_gene: NA
j_gene: TRBJ2-7
abundance: few
CDR3aa: CSASGGPAYEQYF
CDR3nt: TGCAGTGCTAGCGGGGGCCCGGCCTACGAGCAGTACTTC

v_gene: TRBV12-3/TRBV12-4
d_gene: NA
j_gene: TRBJ1-4
abundance: NA
CDR3aa: CASSLHATNEKLFF
CDR3nt: TGTGCCAGCAGTCTCCACGCGACTAATGAAAAACTGTTTTTT

v_gene: TRBV7-2
d_gene: NA
j_gene: TRBJ2-5
abundance: NA
CDR3aa: CASSTHIVYETQYF
CDR3nt: TGTGCCAGCAGCACCCATATTGTGTATGAGACCCAGTACTTC

v_gene: TRBV4-3
d_gene: TRBD2
j_gene: TRBJ2-3
abundance: NA
CDR3aa: CASSQGTSGRDTQYF
CDR3nt: TGCGCCAGCAGCCAAGGGACTAGCGGGAGAGATACGCAGTATTTT

v_gene: TRBV28
d_gene: NA
j_gene: TRBJ2-3
abundance: NA
CDR3aa: CASTLLDTQYF
CDR3nt: TGTGCCAGCACCCTCCTGGATACGCAGTATTTT

v_gene: TRBV6-5
d_gene: TRBD2
j_gene: TRBJ2-3
abundance: NA
CDR3aa: CASKRDPADTQYF
CDR3nt: TGTGCCAGTAAGCGGGATCCAGCAGATACGCAGTATTTT

v_gene: TRBV27
d_gene: TRBD1
j_gene: TRBJ1-1
abundance: NA
CDR3aa: CASSRAGTGGPTEAFF
CDR3nt: TGTGCCAGCAGTAGGGCCGGGACAGGGGGTCCCACTGAAGCTTTCTTT

v_gene: TRBV5-6
d_gene: NA
j_gene: TRBJ2-4
abundance: NA
CDR3aa: CASSLEAELAKNIQYF
CDR3nt: TGTGCCAGCAGCTTGGAGGCCGAATTAGCCAAAAACATTCAGTACTTC

v_gene: TRBV12-3/TRBV12-4
d_gene: NA
j_gene: TRBJ1-2
abundance: NA
CDR3aa: CASRTGLGGYTF
CDR3nt: TGTGCCAGCAGAACAGGGCTGGGTGGCTACACCTTC

v_gene: TRBV20-1
d_gene: NA
j_gene: TRBJ2-6
abundance: NA
CDR3aa: CSAKSGGGDESGANVLTF
CDR3nt: TGCAGTGCTAAGTCAGGAGGGGGCGACGAGTCTGGGGCCAACGTCCTGACTTTC

v_gene: TRBV20-1
d_gene: NA
j_gene: TRBJ2-1
abundance: NA
CDR3aa: CSARVGAASARGSYNEQFF
CDR3nt: TGCAGTGCTAGAGTAGGTGCAGCCAGCGCCCGTGGCTCCTACAATGAGCAGTTCTTC

v_gene: TRBV5-1
d_gene: NA
j_gene: TRBJ1-1
abundance: NA
CDR3aa: CASSPEAGKTEAFF
CDR3nt: TGCGCCAGCAGCCCGGAGGCGGGGAAAACTGAAGCTTTCTTT

v_gene: TRBV7-3
d_gene: NA
j_gene: TRBJ1-1
abundance: NA
CDR3aa: CASSSQGSGTEAFF
CDR3nt: TGTGCCAGCAGCTCACAGGGAAGCGGCACTGAAGCTTTCTTT

v_gene: TRBV19
d_gene: NA
j_gene: TRBJ2-1
abundance: once
CDR3aa: CASSMRVGIYEQFF
CDR3nt: TGTGCCAGTAGTATGAGGGTTGGTATCTATGAGCAGTTCTTC

v_gene: TRBV7-2
d_gene: TRBD2
j_gene: TRBJ2-7
abundance: NA
CDR3aa: CASSLEGTSGGYEQYF
CDR3nt: TGTGCCAGCAGCTTAGAAGGGACTAGCGGGGGCTACGAGCAGTACTTC